A selection of T cell receptor beta chains follows, all from one sample in a study of CXCR3-negative and CXCR3-positive naive CD8 T cells. TCRdb re-called the 5' RACE reads; every CDR3 protein appears as one record, without DNA. Its table records 55,000 to 65,000 distinct CDR3 sequences. Sequencing was done on a sample of naive CXCR3+ CD8+ T cells from blood. The receptors come from a human donor in good health. Some clones in this sample may be carry-over from other donors' samples. CDR3s include the opening cysteine and the closing phenylalanine or tryptophan.

CDR3: CSATGRTYEQYF
V: TRBV20-1
J: TRBJ2-7

CDR3: CSVETLNPEAFF
V: TRBV29-1
J: TRBJ1-1

CDR3: CASSQDGTGGYYEQYF
V: TRBV4-1
J: TRBJ2-7

CDR3: CASSYNQGTVNTEAFF
V: TRBV6-5
J: TRBJ1-1

CDR3: CATSRATGELFF
V: TRBV15
J: TRBJ2-2

CDR3: CASSFGGMASPLHF
V: TRBV12-3/TRBV12-4
J: TRBJ1-6

CDR3: CATSTGGLSPLHF
V: TRBV7-9
J: TRBJ1-6

CDR3: CSVEGDRGRETQYF
V: TRBV29-1
J: TRBJ2-5

CDR3: CASSPRTGVKNIQYF
V: TRBV5-1
J: TRBJ2-4

CDR3: CASSTTGLAEPTDTQYF
V: TRBV2
J: TRBJ2-3